This T cell receptor (beta chain) was observed in a study of T cell changes during pregnancy in multiple sclerosis (dated by TCRdb to between 2018 and 2021). Regarding the complete study: The study looked at changes in the T cell repertoire across pregnancy in women with multiple sclerosis.

To prepare the library, the immunoSEQ multiplex PCR assay was applied. What TCRdb holds here is the immuneACCESS table cut down to in-frame rearrangements. Part of the clones is not present; checked against another copy, under half of the missing clones reflect an unresolved V gene, and the others are unexplained. This sample has around 30,000 clones in its table, and around 93% of those were observed once. Jointly, the top ten make up more than 0.35% of the sample. CDR1 LNHDA and CDR2 SQIVND were looked up in the germline V gene (reference sequence). V loses 10 bases at its end and J loses 7 bases; junction bases beyond the gene matches: 13. Spanning cysteine to phenylalanine, the CDR3 consists of 15 amino acids. The retained sequence is limited to the CDR3, 45 bases, with the frame set at the first base. This clone was seen a single time. Its antigen is unknown. No much larger clonotype is one base removed from it; base qualities were not supplied.

The sequenced sample was CD4+ T cells from peripheral blood mononuclear cells, obtained after pregnancy. The TCR originated in a female donor with multiple sclerosis, enrolled in a pregnancy study. The chain is assembled from TRBV19 and TRBJ2-1; the central 10 bases match TRBD2. The nucleotide sequence reads as follows: TGTGCCACCTCGCTAGATACTAGCGGGGTTAATGAGCAGTTCTTC. It codes for CATSLDTSGVNEQFF.